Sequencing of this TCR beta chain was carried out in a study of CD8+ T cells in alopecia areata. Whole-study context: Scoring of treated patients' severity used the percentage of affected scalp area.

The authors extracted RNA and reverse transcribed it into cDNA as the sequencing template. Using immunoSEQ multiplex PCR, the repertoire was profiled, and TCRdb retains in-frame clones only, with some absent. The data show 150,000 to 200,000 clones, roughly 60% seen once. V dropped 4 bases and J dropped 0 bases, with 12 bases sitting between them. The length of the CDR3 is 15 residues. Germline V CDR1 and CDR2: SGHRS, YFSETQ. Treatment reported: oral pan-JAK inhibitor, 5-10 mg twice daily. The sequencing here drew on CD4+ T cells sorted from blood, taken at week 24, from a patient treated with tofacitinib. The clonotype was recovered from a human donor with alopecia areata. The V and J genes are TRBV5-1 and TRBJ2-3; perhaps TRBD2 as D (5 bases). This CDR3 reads CASSRTRTSTDTQYF. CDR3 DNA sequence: TGCGCCAGCAGCAGAACTAGGACTAGCACAGATACGCAGTATTTT.